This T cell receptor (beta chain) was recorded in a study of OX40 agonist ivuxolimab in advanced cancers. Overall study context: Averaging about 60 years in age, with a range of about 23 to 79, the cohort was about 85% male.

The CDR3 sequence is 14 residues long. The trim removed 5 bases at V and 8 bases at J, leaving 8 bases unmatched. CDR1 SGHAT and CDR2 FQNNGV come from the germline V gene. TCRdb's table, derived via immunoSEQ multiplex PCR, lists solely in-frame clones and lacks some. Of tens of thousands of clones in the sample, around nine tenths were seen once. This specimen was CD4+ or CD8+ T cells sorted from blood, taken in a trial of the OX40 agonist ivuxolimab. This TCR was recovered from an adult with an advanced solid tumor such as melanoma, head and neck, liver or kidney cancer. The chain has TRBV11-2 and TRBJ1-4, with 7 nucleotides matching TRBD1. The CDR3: CASSRTGAGEKLFF. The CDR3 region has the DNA TGTGCCAGCAGCCGTACAGGGGCGGGCGAAAAACTGTTTTTT. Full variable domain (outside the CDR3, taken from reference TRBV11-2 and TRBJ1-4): EAGVAQSPRYKIIEKRQSVAFWCNPISGHATLYWYQQILGQGPKLLIQFQNNGVVDDSQLPKDRFSAERLKGVDSTLKIQPAKLEDSAVYLCASSRTGAGEKLFFGSGTQLSVL.